What follows are 7 T cell receptor beta chains derived from one specimen sequenced in a study of blood T cell repertoires in COVID-19. Sequencing was performed with immunoSEQ multiplex PCR; in TCRdb, only in-frame clones are kept and a portion is missing. The sample carries tens of thousands of clones, roughly 91% recorded once. Sequenced material: peripheral blood. Every receptor here comes from a man in his forties or fifties with COVID-19, enrolled during active disease.

This clone was detected once. V usage is TRBV29-1 and J usage is TRBJ1-5; 9 nucleotides line up with TRBD1. The V and J ends lost 2 bases and 7 bases, in that order; junction bases with no gene match: 9. CDR1 and CDR2 (germline): SQVTM, ANQGSEA. The CDR3 loop spans 15 amino acids. CDR3 in DNA: TGCAGCGTTGAAAGAGACAGGGGGAATGAGCAGCCCCAGCATTTT. Translated, it gives CSVERDRGNEQPQHF.

The J gene is TRBJ2-1, the V gene TRBV30; 8 nucleotides match TRBD2. The CDR3 loop spans 15 amino acids. V shed 2 bases and J 4 bases; nucleotides not matched to a gene: 7. The germline CDR1 and CDR2 sequences are GTSNPN and SVGIG (reference sequence). This CDR3 reads CAWSRGGRRYNEQFF. The CDR3 bases are TGTGCCTGGAGTCGGGGGGGAAGAAGGTACAATGAGCAGTTCTTC.

This chain joins TRBV5-4 and TRBJ2-5, with D unresolved. CDR1 and CDR2 from the germline V gene are SGHNT and YYREEE (reference sequence). This CDR3 is 14 amino acids long. With 2 bases removed from V and 3 bases from J, the gap between germline ends came to 11 bases. For the CDR3, the DNA is TGTGCCAGCAGCTTAGGAGCGCCGAAAGAGACCCAGTACTTC. Translation: CASSLGAPKETQYF. Complete variable domain (other parts from reference TRBV5-4 and TRBJ2-5): ETGVTQSPTHLIKTRGQQVTLRCSSQSGHNTVSWYQQALGQGPQFIFQYYREEENGRGNFPPRFSGLQFPNYSSELNVNALELDDSALYLCASSLGAPKETQYFGPGTRLLVL.

The chain is built from TRBV2 and TRBJ1-2; D possibly corresponds to TRBD1 (6 bases). The V end was cut by 7 bases, the J end by 3 bases, with 15 bases between. Germline-derived CDR1 and CDR2 are SNHLY and FYNNEI. This CDR3 contains 14 residues. CDR3 region: CASNGGRGYYGYTF. For the CDR3, the DNA is TGTGCCAGCAATGGAGGCAGGGGTTACTATGGCTACACCTTC.

This chain links TRBV29-1 with TRBJ2-1, with a tentative D call TRBD1 (5 bases). The CDR3 has 14 residues. Germline-derived CDR1 and CDR2 are SQVTM and ANQGSEA. V was cut by 1 base and J by 6 bases, with 13 bases left in between. The DNA of the CDR3 is TGCAGCGTTGAAGGTGGTCAGGGCGCCAATGAGCAGTTCTTC. Its translation is CSVEGGQGANEQFF.

The chain is built from TRBV6-5 and TRBJ2-7, with 8 bases that match TRBD2. This CDR3 has 14 residues. Germline V lookup: CDR1 MNHEY, CDR2 SVGAGI. With 2 bases clipped from V and 2 bases from J, the junction kept 2 bases outside the gene matches. CDR3 in amino acids: CASSYQRGTYEQYF. The DNA of the CDR3 is TGTGCCAGCAGTTACCAGCGGGGGACCTACGAGCAGTACTTC.

The rearrangement uses TRBV11-3 and TRBJ1-2; 7 bases agree with TRBD1. The CDR3 loop spans 14 amino acids. V lost 0 bases to trimming and J lost 6 bases; unmatched junction nucleotides: 4. Germline V CDR1 and CDR2: SGHNT, YENEEA. DNA for the CDR3: TGTGCCAGCAGCTTAGATGCAGGGGGAGATGGCTACACCTTC. Protein product: CASSLDAGGDGYTF.